One and the same sample provided the 9 T cell receptor beta chains below, sequenced in a study of T cell changes during pregnancy in multiple sclerosis. The repertoire was sequenced with immunoSEQ multiplex PCR; TCRdb's copy has only in-frame clones and lacks some. There are about 47,000 clones in the sample; around 90% occur only once, and 1.9% lies in the top ten. This specimen was peripheral blood, taken in the first trimester of pregnancy. The receptors derive from a female donor with multiple sclerosis, enrolled in a pregnancy study.

In its sample, this clone was seen a few times. The V gene is TRBV11-2, the J gene TRBJ1-1; D ambiguous. Looked up from germline, CDR1 is SGHAT and CDR2 is FQNNGV. This CDR3 contains 15 residues. The germline V and J ends were trimmed by 1 base and 0 bases, with 9 bases remaining between them. The CDR3 DNA follows: TGTGCCAGCAGCTTAGGACAAGCCATGAACACTGAAGCTTTCTTT. Residues: CASSLGQAMNTEAFF. Full variable domain (remainder filled in from reference TRBV11-2 and TRBJ1-1): EAGVAQSPRYKIIEKRQSVAFWCNPISGHATLYWYQQILGQGPKLLIQFQNNGVVDDSQLPKDRFSAERLKGVDSTLKIQPAKLEDSAVYLCASSLGQAMNTEAFFGQGTRLTVV.

The chain employs TRBV25-1 and TRBJ1-1; TRBD1 is a possible D gene (5 bases). Germline CDR1 and CDR2: MGHDK and SYGVNS. This CDR3 has 13 amino acids. Trimming took 4 bases from V and 4 from J, leaving 10 bases between them. The CDR3 DNA reads as TGTGCCAGCAGTGCTGGGAGGGGCACTGAAGCTTTCTTT. Translating gives CASSAGRGTEAFF.

The rearrangement links TRBV5-1 to TRBJ1-6, with TRBD1 as a possible D gene (5 bases). Germline loops: CDR1 SGHRS, CDR2 YFSETQ. Trimming removed 4 bases at V and 7 bases at J, with 15 bases between. This CDR3 contains 15 residues. CDR3 in amino acids: CASSPLGGENSPLHF. The CDR3 nucleotides are TGCGCCAGCAGCCCTCTCGGGGGGGAGAATTCACCCCTCCACTTT.

The V call is TRBV4-3, the J call TRBJ1-3, with D maybe TRBD1 (5 bases). Germline lookup yields CDR1 LGHNA and CDR2 YSLEER. V lost 4 bases and J 2 bases, leaving 18 bases between the germline ends. This CDR3 spans 17 amino acids. Here the CDR3 DNA reads TGCGCCAGCAGCCGAGGCCCAGACAGTAGTCCTGGAAACACCATATATTTT. Protein sequence: CASSRGPDSSPGNTIYF.

The V and J genes are TRBV28 and TRBJ2-7, with TRBD2 as a possible D gene (6 bases). The CDR3 is made up of 15 amino acids. CDR1 and CDR2 from the germline V gene are MDHEN and SYDVKM. V was trimmed by 2 bases and J by 3 bases, leaving 14 bases between them. CDR3 DNA sequence: TGTGCCAGCAGTTTAACCCAGGAGGGTTTCTACGAGCAGTACTTC. Translation gives CASSLTQEGFYEQYF.

The chain is built from TRBV15 and TRBJ1-5; D may be TRBD1 (5 bases). This CDR3 has 15 residues. The ends were cut back, 5 bases at V and 5 bases at J, with 16 bases in the middle. Germline V CDR1 and CDR2: LNHNV, YYDKDF (reference sequence). The CDR3 DNA is TGTGCCACCAGCTCCAGGGTAAGTGGGCATCAGCCCCAGCATTTT. Translation: CATSSRVSGHQPQHF. Together with reference TRBV15 and TRBJ1-5, the CDR3 gives the full variable domain: DAMVIQNPRYQVTQFGKPVTLSCSQTLNHNVMYWYQQKSSQAPKLLFHYYDKDFNNEADTPDNFQSRRPNTSFCFLDIRSPGLGDTAMYLCATSSRVSGHQPQHFGDGTRLSIL.

This chain joins TRBV19 and TRBJ1-6, with TRBD1 matching 9 bases. With 5 bases clipped from V and 8 bases from J, the junction kept 4 bases outside the gene matches. The CDR3 is made up of 14 amino acids. The germline V gene has CDR1 LNHDA and CDR2 SQIVND (reference sequence). CDR3 sequence reads: CASSSWTGDSPLHF. DNA for the CDR3: TGTGCCAGTAGTTCCTGGACAGGGGATTCACCCCTCCACTTT.

J is TRBJ2-5 and V is TRBV5-1; 7 bases are shared with TRBD2. V lost 4 bases to trimming and J lost 9 bases; unmatched junction nucleotides: 18. CDR3 length: 16 amino acids. CDR1 and CDR2 (germline): SGHRS, YFSETQ. CDR3 loop: CASSLGEGALGGAQYF. The CDR3 region has the DNA TGCGCCAGCAGCCTGGGCGAAGGAGCGCTGGGGGGGGCCCAGTACTTC.

A single count supports this clone. The chain carries TRBV30 and TRBJ1-6; TRBD1 is a possible D gene (6 bases). The CDR3 runs to 15 residues. V gave up 5 bases and J gave up 0 bases, with 11 bases separating them. Germline values: CDR1 GTSNPN, CDR2 SVGIG (reference sequence). CDR3 sequence (DNA): TGTGCCTGGGAGGACAGTTACTCCTATAATTCACCCCTCCACTTT. Residues: CAWEDSYSYNSPLHF.